What follows is one TCR beta chain and its context. As yet, its antigen is unknown. From germline, CDR1 is MDHEN and CDR2 SYDVKM. V was pared by 1 base and J by 11 bases, with 11 bases between. The CDR3 runs 12 residues. Through a sample-barcoded 5' primer and a J-beta primer mix, a second PCR was run for about 6 to 11 cycles. One entry per CDR3 protein results from TCRdb running MiXCR on the 5' RACE reads. This sample carries 1.8 million or so distinct CDR3 sequences, about 39% of them seen once, and the ten largest clones take about 21%. This sample is drawn from a study of blood T cells in healthy people across ages. General observations from the study: Measured against age, TCR beta diversity per million T cells decreased in a roughly linear manner. The lack of PBMC sorting stopped any conclusive naive versus antigen-experienced comparison.

The genes are TRBV28 and TRBJ2-5, with D perhaps TRBD1 (5 bases). This TCR derives from a human donor in good health. Sequencing was carried out using blood. The CDR3 reads CASSLYQQAQYF. In nucleotides, the CDR3 is TGTGCCAGCAGTTTATACCAACAGGCTCAGTACTTC.